What follows are 17 T cell receptor beta chains derived from one specimen sequenced in a study of vaccination and CD4 T cells after COVID-19. The Oncomine TCR Beta short-read assay sequenced DNA from cultured CD4+ T cells. Using its own MiXCR run on the PCR reads, TCRdb lists one record per CDR3 protein. The data contain more than 20,000 distinct CDR3 sequences, about 33% of them singletons. Stated time point: late sampling 161 to 241 days after vaccination in a few convalescent patients. Treatment: roughly nine-day PBMC culture with coronavirus spike peptide pools or control peptides (ViraFEST assay). Their antigen targets remain unknown. Here the sequenced sample was CD4+ T cells from blood, cultured in vitro, taken about 7 months after SARS-CoV-2 vaccination. The receptors derive from a human donor who had recovered from COVID-19.

The rearrangement joins TRBV12-3 or TRBV12-4 to TRBJ2-3; no definite D call. V dropped 1 base and J dropped 1 base, with 6 bases sitting between them. The CDR3 totals 14 residues. The CDR3 DNA follows: TGTGCCAGCAGTTTAGGACCTGGCACAGATACGCAGTATTTT. This codes for CASSLGPGTDTQYF.

The rearrangement uses TRBV6-2 or TRBV6-3 and TRBJ1-1, with D perhaps TRBD1 (6 bases). Between the trimmed V and J ends, which lost 6 bases and 11 bases, there was a span of 22 bases. Germline V gene lookup returns CDR1 MNHEY and CDR2 SVGEGT. CDR3 length: 14 residues. The CDR3 reads CASRPTGEGLYAFF. CDR3 nucleotides: TGTGCCAGCAGGCCGACAGGAGAAGGACTGTACGCTTTCTTT.

CDR3: CASSKALWGEVADTQYF. The CDR3 DNA follows: TGTGCCAGCAGCAAAGCGCTCTGGGGGGAAGTAGCAGATACGCAGTATTTT. The V gene is TRBV21-1, the J gene TRBJ2-3; TRBD1 is taken as the D call from the table, unchecked against the DNA. TRBV21-1 counts as a pseudogene. The CDR3 contains 17 residues.

This clonotype appeared a few times. This chain connects TRBV7-9 to TRBJ1-1; D unclear. The CDR3 has 14 residues. Germline CDR1 reads SEHNR; CDR2 reads FQNEAQ (reference sequence). V was shortened by 3 bases and J by 1 base, with 9 bases between the two germline ends. CDR3 residues: CASSFMDENTEAFF. CDR3 bases: TGTGCCAGCAGCTTTATGGATGAGAACACTGAAGCTTTCTTT.

This chain links TRBV20-1 with TRBJ2-1; D unresolved. This CDR3 contains 12 residues. With 0 bases removed from V and 8 bases from J, the gap between germline ends came to 8 bases. Germline values: CDR1 DFQATT, CDR2 SNEGSKA (reference sequence). Written as DNA, the CDR3 is TGCAGTGCTAGAGATCAATCGGATGAGCAGTTCTTC. It yields the protein CSARDQSDEQFF.

The V gene is TRBV20-1, the J gene TRBJ2-1; tentatively, D is TRBD1 or TRBD2 (6 bases each). Trimming left V 6 bases short and J 9 bases short, with 12 bases between. The germline gives CDR1 DFQATT, CDR2 SNEGSKA (reference sequence). The CDR3 extends over 11 amino acids. The CDR3 DNA reads TGCAGTGCGGTCGGGGGCAGTGAGCAGTTCTTC. Protein: CSAVGGSEQFF.

This clonotype was seen a few times. J is TRBJ2-1 and V is TRBV7-3; no clear D. The CDR3 covers 13 residues. CDR1 SGHTA and CDR2 FQGTGA come from the germline V gene. V shed 3 bases and J shed 8 bases, with 11 bases lying between them. For the CDR3, the DNA is TGTGCCAGCAGCTTGACTCGACGGCATGAGCAGTTCTTC. Its protein is CASSLTRRHEQFF.

The genes are TRBV7-8 and TRBJ2-3; TRBD2 aligns across 8 bases. V gave up 2 bases and J gave up 3 bases; unmatched junction bases: 10. This CDR3 contains 17 residues. Germline assignment: CDR1 SGHVS and CDR2 FQNEAQ. The CDR3 protein is CASSLLSGRGGTDTQYF. CDR3 nucleotides: TGTGCCAGCAGCTTATTATCGGGTCGGGGGGGGACAGATACGCAGTATTTT.

The chain couples TRBV24-1 to TRBJ2-1, with TRBD1 matching over 8 bases. The CDR3 length is 12 residues. J gave up 15 bases and V 1 base, and 4 bases lay outside the gene matches. The germline V gene has CDR1 KGHDR and CDR2 SFDVKD. The CDR3 reads CATSDFRGRRFF. As DNA, the CDR3 is TGTGCCACCAGTGATTTCAGGGGGCGACGGTTCTTC.

This chain links TRBV5-8 with TRBJ2-3; 10 nucleotides agree with TRBD1. V lost 3 bases, J lost 2 bases, and 3 bases stayed unmatched. The CDR3 totals 15 residues. Germline V CDR1 and CDR2: SGHTS, YDEGEE. In DNA form, the CDR3 reads TGTGCCAGCAGCTCCGGGACAGGGGACACAGATACGCAGTATTTT. It encodes CASSSGTGDTDTQYF.

The V gene is TRBV6-1, the J gene TRBJ1-5; 7 bases line up with TRBD1. The CDR3 is 14 amino acids. V lost 3 bases, J lost 7 bases, and 6 bases stayed unmatched. CDR1 and CDR2 from the germline V gene are MNHNS and SASEGT. CDR3 amino acids: CASSEGQPLQPQHF. The DNA for the CDR3 is TGTGCCAGCAGTGAGGGACAGCCCCTCCAGCCCCAGCATTTT.

The rearrangement uses TRBV10-3 and TRBJ2-7; 7 nucleotides align to TRBD1. Losses at the gene ends were 2 bases for V and 2 bases for J; bases not matched to a gene: 3. Germline CDR1 is ENHRY and CDR2 is SYGVKD. CDR3 size: 14 residues. CDR3 nucleotides: TGTGCCATCAGTGAGGACAGGGCCCCCTACGAGCAGTACTTC. Protein: CAISEDRAPYEQYF.

The V call is TRBV6-1, the J call TRBJ1-1; D gene unclear. Per germline, CDR1 MNHNS and CDR2 SASEGT. The CDR3 loop spans 13 amino acids. Deletions cut 6 bases from V and 0 bases from J, with 8 bases between. CDR3 coding DNA: TGTGCCAGCAGGTCGCAGGTGAACACTGAAGCTTTCTTT. Amino acid sequence: CASRSQVNTEAFF.

The chain is built from TRBV4-2 and TRBJ2-3; D is possibly TRBD1 or TRBD2 (5 bases each). Germline V gives CDR1 LGHNA, CDR2 YNFKEQ. This CDR3 contains 17 residues. Trimming removed 4 bases at V and 1 base at J, with 18 bases between. CDR3 DNA sequence: TGTGCCAGCAGCCTCGGGACCCCACAGACCGGCACAGATACGCAGTATTTT. It specifies CASSLGTPQTGTDTQYF.

The DNA for the CDR3 is TGTGCCAGCAGTTACGACTACTTCAGAGTGAACACTGAAGCTTTCTTT. This translates into CASSYDYFRVNTEAFF. The J gene is TRBJ1-1, the V gene TRBV6-2 or TRBV6-3, with D unresolved. The CDR3 covers 16 residues. CDR1 is MNHEY and CDR2 is SVGEGT in the germline V gene. V lost 2 bases, J lost 0 bases, and 13 bases lay in between.

This clonotype appeared a few times. This chain links TRBV7-3 with TRBJ2-5; D remains unclear. The V end lost 3 bases, the J end lost 4 bases, and 9 bases lay between the germline ends. Germline V gene data show CDR1 as SGHTA and CDR2 as FQGTGA. This CDR3 comprises 13 residues. The CDR3: CASSLRHGETQYF. In nucleotides, the CDR3 is TGTGCCAGCAGCTTGCGCCATGGAGAGACCCAGTACTTC.

This clonotype occurred a few times. This sequence joins TRBV5-1 and TRBJ1-2; unclear D gene. CDR3 length: 12 amino acids. Germline CDR1 and CDR2: SGHRS and YFSETQ. The V gene lost 7 bases and the J gene lost 5 bases, with 12 bases spanning the gap. Here the CDR3 reads CASSTNLYGYTF. The CDR3 DNA is TGCGCCAGCTCTACAAACCTTTATGGCTACACCTTC. The full variable domain, in which reference TRBV5-1 and TRBJ1-2 provide the parts outside the CDR3, is KAGVTQTPRYLIKTRGQQVTLSCSPISGHRSVSWYQQTPGQGLQFLFEYFSETQRNKGNFPGRFSGRQFSNSRSEMNVSTLELGDSALYLCASSTNLYGYTFGSGTRLTVV.